The rows below give T cell receptor beta chains drawn from one sample of a study of metastatic and nonmetastatic thyroid tumors. TCRdb redid the clone calls on the PCR reads using MiXCR. The repertoire holds tens of thousands of clones, with about 15% as singletons. The sample comprised blood. The receptor set was obtained from a female donor with papillary thyroid cancer or a benign thyroid nodule (not recorded which). Some clones in this sample may be carry-over from other donors' samples. CDR3s include the opening cysteine and the closing phenylalanine or tryptophan. The order of the fields is J gene, V gene, D gene, CDR3 protein. D genes are given only for firm matches.

>TRBJ1-2|TRBV28|NA
CASSQQGGGYTF
>TRBJ1-2|TRBV2|NA
CASSSHGPYGYTF
>TRBJ2-1|TRBV24-1|NA
CATSDHWRGPEQFF
>TRBJ1-3|TRBV13|NA
CASSLRNPDGGTIYF
>TRBJ2-3|TRBV19|TRBD2
CASSISGGTDTQYF
>TRBJ1-4|TRBV13|NA
CASSFKNRENEKLFF
>TRBJ2-1|TRBV11-2|TRBD1
CASSFTRRTGFSYNEQFF
>TRBJ2-6|TRBV6-1|NA
CATQGTGASVLTF
>TRBJ1-1|TRBV28|TRBD1
CASSPGTVENTEAFF
>TRBJ2-3|TRBV20-1|NA
CSGKLSTDTQYF
>TRBJ1-2|TRBV4-1|NA
CASSQVGGRFYGYTF
>TRBJ1-5|TRBV15|NA
CATSIDRVGFNQPHHF
>TRBJ1-6|TRBV19|TRBD1
CASSTGGSPLHF
>TRBJ2-5|TRBV4-1|NA
CASSLLPGHQETQYF
>TRBJ1-5|TRBV28|NA
CASSLSQGYQPQHF
>TRBJ1-2|TRBV12-3/TRBV12-4|NA
CASTRVGANYGYTF
>TRBJ1-2|TRBV3-1|NA
CASSQGLQGGFGNTF
>TRBJ1-4|TRBV12-3/TRBV12-4|NA
CASSLTTGEKLFF
>TRBJ2-1|TRBV6-4|NA
CASSDSAGRPGEQFF
>TRBJ2-7|TRBV6-9|NA
CANTSVGWGTEQYF
>TRBJ2-2|TRBV27|NA
CASCSRNTGELFF
>TRBJ2-2|TRBV27|TRBD1
CASSLKGQGVWELFF
>TRBJ2-5|TRBV6-5|NA
CASSYPRRGETQYF
>TRBJ1-5|TRBV24-1|NA
CATSPNTNQPQHF
>TRBJ2-3|TRBV6-2/TRBV6-3|NA
CASSFGRFTDTQYF
>TRBJ2-3|TRBV6-1|TRBD2
CASKGAAGGSTDTQYF
>TRBJ1-5|TRBV12-3/TRBV12-4|NA
CASRIEVDQPQHF
>TRBJ2-4|TRBV6-9|TRBD2
CASNGRGGGLAKNIQYF
>TRBJ1-2|TRBV7-2|NA
CASSFSRGVVYGYTF